This TCR beta chain was sequenced during a study of human T cells and chemical hapten exposure. For the study at large: Skin of the upper inner arm, around 2 cm by around 2 cm, received 2% DPC for sensitization. Patch testing placed 0.01% DPC on the upper back, with readings at 6 days.

Trimming at V came to 6 bases and at J to 4 bases, leaving 8 bases not matched to a gene. CDR3 length: 15 amino acids. As to time point: patch test 2, 6 weeks after DPC sensitization. Treatment specified: therapeutic diphenylcyclopropenone sensitization with weekly scalp DPC. Original handling: Samples contained a median of 95,638 TCRs, with a range of roughly 23,224 to 700,000. TCRdb independently ran MiXCR on the RACE reads; one entry per CDR3 protein. TCRdb's processing, not the authors' own work, is the source of the V and J calls. The sample shows a few hundred thousand distinct CDR3 sequences, more than 5% of them seen only once.

The sequence came from a woman aged 18-29 years with alopecia areata. Some clones in this sample may be carry-over from other donors' samples. This chain links TRBV12-3 or TRBV12-4 with TRBJ1-2, with TRBD1 matching 10 bases. Here the sequenced sample was whole blood, taken in connection with sensitization to the hapten diphenylcyclopropenone (DPC). Here the CDR3 reads CASSPTGGETYGYTF. CDR3 coding DNA: TGTGCCAGCAGCCCGACAGGGGGCGAAACCTATGGCTACACCTTC.